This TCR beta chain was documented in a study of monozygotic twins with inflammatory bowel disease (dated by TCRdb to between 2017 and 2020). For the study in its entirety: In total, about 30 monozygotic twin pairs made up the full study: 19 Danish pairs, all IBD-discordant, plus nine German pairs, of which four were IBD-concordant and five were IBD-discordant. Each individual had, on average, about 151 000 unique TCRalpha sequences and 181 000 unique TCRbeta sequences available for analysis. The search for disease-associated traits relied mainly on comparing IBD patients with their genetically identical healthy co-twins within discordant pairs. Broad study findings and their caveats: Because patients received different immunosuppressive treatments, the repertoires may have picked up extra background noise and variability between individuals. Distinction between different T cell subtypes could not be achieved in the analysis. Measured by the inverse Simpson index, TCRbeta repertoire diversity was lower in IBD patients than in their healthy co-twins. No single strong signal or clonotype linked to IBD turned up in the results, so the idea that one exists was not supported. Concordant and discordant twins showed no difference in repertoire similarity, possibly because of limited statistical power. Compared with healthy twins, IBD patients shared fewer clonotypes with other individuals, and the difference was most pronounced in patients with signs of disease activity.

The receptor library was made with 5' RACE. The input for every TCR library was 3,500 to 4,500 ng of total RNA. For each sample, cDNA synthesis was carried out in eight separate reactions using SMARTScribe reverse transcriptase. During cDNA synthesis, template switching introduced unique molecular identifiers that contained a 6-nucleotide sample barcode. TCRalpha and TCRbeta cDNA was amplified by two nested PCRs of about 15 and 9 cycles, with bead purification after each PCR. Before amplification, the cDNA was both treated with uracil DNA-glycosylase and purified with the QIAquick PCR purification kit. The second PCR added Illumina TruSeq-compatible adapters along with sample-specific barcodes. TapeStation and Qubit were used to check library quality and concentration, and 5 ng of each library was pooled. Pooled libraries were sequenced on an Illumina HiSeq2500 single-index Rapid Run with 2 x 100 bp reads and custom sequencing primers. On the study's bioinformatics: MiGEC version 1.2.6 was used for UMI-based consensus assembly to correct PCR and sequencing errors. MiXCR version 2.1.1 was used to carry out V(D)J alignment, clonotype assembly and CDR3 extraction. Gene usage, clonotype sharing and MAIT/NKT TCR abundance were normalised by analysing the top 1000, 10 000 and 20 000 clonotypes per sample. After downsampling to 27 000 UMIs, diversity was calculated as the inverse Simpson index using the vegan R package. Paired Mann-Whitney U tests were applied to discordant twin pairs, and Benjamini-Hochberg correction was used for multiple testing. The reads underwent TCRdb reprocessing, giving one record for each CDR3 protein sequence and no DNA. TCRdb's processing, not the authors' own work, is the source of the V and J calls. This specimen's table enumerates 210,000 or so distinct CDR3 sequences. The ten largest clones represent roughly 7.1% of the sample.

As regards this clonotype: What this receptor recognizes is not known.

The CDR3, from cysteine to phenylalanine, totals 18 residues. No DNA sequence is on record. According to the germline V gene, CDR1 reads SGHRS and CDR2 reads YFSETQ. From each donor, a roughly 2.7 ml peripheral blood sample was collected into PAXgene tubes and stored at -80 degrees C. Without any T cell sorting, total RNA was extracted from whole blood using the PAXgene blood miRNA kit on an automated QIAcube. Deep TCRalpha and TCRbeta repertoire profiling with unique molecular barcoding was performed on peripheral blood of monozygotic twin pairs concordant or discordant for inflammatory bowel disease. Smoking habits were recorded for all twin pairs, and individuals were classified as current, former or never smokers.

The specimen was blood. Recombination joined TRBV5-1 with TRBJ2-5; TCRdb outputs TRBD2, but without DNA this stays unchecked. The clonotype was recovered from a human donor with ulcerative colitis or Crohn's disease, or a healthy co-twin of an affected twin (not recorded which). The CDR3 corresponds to CASSLAPGLAGNQETQYF.